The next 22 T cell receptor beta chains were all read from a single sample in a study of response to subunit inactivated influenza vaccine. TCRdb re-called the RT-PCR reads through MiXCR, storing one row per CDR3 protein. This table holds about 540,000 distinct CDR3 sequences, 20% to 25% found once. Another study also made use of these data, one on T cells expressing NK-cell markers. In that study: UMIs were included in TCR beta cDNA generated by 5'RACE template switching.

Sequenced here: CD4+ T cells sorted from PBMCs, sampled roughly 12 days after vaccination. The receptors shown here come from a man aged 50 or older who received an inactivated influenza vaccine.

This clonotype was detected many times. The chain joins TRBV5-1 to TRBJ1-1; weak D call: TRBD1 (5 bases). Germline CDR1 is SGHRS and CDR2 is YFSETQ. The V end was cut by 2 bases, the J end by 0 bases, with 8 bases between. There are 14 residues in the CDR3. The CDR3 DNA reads TGCGCCAGCAGCTTTGGGGCGATGAACACTGAAGCTTTCTTT. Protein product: CASSFGAMNTEAFF.

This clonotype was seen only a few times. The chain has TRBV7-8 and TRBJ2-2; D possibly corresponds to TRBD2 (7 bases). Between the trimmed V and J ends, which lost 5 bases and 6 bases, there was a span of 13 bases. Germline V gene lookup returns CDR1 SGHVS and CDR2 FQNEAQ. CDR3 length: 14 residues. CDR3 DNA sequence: TGTGCCAGCAGCCCGTGGGGGGGCCCCGGGGAGCTGTTTTTT. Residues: CASSPWGGPGELFF.

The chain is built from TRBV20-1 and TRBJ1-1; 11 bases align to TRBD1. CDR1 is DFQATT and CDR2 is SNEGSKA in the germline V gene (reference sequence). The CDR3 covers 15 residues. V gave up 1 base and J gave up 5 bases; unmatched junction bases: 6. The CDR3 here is CSARGTGGAPTEAFF. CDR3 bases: TGCAGTGCTAGAGGGACAGGGGGCGCCCCGACTGAAGCTTTCTTT.

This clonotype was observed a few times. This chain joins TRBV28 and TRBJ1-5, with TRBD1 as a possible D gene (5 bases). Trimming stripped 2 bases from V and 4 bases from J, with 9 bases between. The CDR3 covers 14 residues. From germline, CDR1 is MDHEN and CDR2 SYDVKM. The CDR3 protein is CASSLGHLNQPQHF. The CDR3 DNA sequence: TGTGCCAGCAGTTTAGGACATTTGAATCAGCCCCAGCATTTT. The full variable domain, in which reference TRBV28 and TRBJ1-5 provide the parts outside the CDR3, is DVKVTQSSRYLVKRTGEKVFLECVQDMDHENMFWYRQDPGLGLRLIYFSYDVKMKEKGDIPEGYSVSREKKERFSLILESASTNQTSMYLCASSLGHLNQPQHFGDGTRLSIL.

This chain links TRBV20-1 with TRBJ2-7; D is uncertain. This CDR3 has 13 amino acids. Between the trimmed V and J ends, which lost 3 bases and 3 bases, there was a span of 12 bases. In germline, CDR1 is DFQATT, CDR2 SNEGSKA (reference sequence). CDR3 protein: CSARLGNYYEQYF. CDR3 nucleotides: TGCAGTGCTAGGCTGGGTAACTACTACGAGCAGTACTTC.

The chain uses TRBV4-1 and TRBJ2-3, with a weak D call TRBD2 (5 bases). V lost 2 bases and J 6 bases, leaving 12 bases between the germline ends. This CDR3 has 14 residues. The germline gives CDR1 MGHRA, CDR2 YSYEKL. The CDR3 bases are TGCGCCAGCAGCCAACAAGCGAGGAGGGATACGCAGTATTTT. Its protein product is CASSQQARRDTQYF.

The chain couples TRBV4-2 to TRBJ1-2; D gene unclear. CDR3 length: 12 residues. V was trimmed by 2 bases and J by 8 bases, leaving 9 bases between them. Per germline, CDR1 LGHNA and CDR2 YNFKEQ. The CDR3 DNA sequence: TGTGCCAGCAGCCAAACGGGATTAGGCTACACCTTC. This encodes CASSQTGLGYTF.

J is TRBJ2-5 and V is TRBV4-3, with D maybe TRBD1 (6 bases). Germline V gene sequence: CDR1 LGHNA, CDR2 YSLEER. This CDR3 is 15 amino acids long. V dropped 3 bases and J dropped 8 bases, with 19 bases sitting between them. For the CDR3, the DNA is TGCGCCAGCAGCCACCAGTACAGGGAGAGTAATACCCAGTACTTC. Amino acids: CASSHQYRESNTQYF.

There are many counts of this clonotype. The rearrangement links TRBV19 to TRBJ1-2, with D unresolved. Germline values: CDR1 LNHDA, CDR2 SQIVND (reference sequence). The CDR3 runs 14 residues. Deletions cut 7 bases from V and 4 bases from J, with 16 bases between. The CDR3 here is CASKLSGGFYGYTF. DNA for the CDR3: TGTGCCAGTAAATTATCCGGAGGGTTCTATGGCTACACCTTC.

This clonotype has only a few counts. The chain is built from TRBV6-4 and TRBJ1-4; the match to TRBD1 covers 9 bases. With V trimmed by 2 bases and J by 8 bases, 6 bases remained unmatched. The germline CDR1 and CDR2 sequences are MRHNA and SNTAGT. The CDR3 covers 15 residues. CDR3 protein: CASSDTGQGMEKLFF. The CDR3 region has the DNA TGTGCCAGCAGTGACACCGGACAGGGGATGGAAAAACTGTTTTTT.

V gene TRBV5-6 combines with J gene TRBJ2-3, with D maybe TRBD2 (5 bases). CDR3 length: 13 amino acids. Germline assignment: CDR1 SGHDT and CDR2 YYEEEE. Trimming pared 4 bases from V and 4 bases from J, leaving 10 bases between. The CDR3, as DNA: TGTGCCAGCAGCCGTGGGAGACCAGATACGCAGTATTTT. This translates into CASSRGRPDTQYF. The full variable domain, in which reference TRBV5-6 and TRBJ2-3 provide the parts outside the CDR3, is DAGVTQSPTHLIKTRGQQVTLRCSPKSGHDTVSWYQQALGQGPQFIFQYYEEEERQRGNFPDRFSGHQFPNYSSELNVNALLLGDSALYLCASSRGRPDTQYFGPGTRLTVL.

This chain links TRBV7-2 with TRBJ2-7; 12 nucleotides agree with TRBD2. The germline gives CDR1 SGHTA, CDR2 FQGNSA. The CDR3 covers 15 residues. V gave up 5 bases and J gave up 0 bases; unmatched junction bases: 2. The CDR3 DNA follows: TGTGCCAGCAGCCGACTAGCGGGGGTCTCCTACGAGCAGTACTTC. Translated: CASSRLAGVSYEQYF.

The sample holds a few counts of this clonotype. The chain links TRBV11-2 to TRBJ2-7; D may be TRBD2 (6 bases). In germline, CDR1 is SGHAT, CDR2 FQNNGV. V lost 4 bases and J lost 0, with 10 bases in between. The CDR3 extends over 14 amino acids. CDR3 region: CASSWPRGSYEQYF. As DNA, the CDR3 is TGTGCCAGCAGCTGGCCGCGGGGCTCCTACGAGCAGTACTTC. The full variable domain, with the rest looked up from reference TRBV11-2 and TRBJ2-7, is EAGVAQSPRYKIIEKRQSVAFWCNPISGHATLYWYQQILGQGPKLLIQFQNNGVVDDSQLPKDRFSAERLKGVDSTLKIQPAKLEDSAVYLCASSWPRGSYEQYFGPGTRLTVT.

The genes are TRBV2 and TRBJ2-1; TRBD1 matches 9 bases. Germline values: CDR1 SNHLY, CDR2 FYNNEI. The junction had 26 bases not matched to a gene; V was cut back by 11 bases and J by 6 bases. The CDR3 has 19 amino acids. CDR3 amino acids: CAFCLQVFGMGQGFNEQFF. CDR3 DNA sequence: TGTGCCTTCTGTCTCCAGGTTTTTGGTATGGGACAGGGTTTCAATGAGCAGTTCTTC.

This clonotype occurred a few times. CDR3 in DNA: TGTGCCAGCAGTGGCCGGACGGCCCTGGTGGGCTACACCTTC. Protein product: CASSGRTALVGYTF. The chain combines TRBV6-1 with TRBJ1-2; the D is unclear. Trimming stripped 4 bases from V and 8 bases from J, with 17 bases between. CDR1 MNHNS and CDR2 SASEGT come from the germline V gene. The CDR3 is 14 residues long.

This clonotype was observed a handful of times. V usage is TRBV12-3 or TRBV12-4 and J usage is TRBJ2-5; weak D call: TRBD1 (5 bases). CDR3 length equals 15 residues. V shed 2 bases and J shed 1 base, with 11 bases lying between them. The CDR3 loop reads CASSLNRQGQETQYF. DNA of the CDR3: TGTGCCAGCAGTTTAAATAGGCAGGGCCAAGAGACCCAGTACTTC.

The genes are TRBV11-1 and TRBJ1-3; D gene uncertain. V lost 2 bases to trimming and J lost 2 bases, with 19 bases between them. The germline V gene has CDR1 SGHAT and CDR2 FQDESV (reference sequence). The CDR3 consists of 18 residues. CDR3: CASSLSPEPLRTGNTIYF. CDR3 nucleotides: TGTGCCAGCAGCTTATCGCCAGAACCTTTAAGGACTGGAAACACCATATATTTT.

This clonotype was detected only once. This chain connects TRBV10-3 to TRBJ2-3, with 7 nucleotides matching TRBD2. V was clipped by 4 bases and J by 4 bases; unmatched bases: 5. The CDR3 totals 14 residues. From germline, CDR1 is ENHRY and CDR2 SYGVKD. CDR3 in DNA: TGTGCCATCAGTGCGGCGGGAGAGTCAGATACGCAGTATTTT. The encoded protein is CAISAAGESDTQYF.

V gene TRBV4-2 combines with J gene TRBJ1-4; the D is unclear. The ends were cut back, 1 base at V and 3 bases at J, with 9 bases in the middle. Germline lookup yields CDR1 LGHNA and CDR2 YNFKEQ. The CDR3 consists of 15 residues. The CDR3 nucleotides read TGTGCCAGCAGCCAAGCCACAGCCTCTAATGAAAAACTGTTTTTT. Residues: CASSQATASNEKLFF.

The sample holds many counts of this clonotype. The CDR3 loop is CSVGFRGSIHEQFF. The CDR3 coding sequence is TGCAGCGTTGGCTTCCGGGGGAGTATCCATGAGCAGTTCTTC. The chain has TRBV29-1 and TRBJ2-1, with a tentative D call TRBD2 (6 bases). Germline loops: CDR1 SQVTM, CDR2 ANQGSEA. The CDR3 has 14 residues. The V end lost 4 bases, the J end lost 8 bases, and 18 bases lay between the germline ends.

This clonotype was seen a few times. CDR3: CASSPDRGDIQYF. CDR3 in DNA: TGCGCCAGCAGCCCGGACAGGGGGGACATTCAGTACTTC. The chain couples TRBV5-1 to TRBJ2-4, with 10 positions matching TRBD1. V shed 4 bases and J 8 bases; nucleotides not matched to a gene: 3. CDR1 SGHRS and CDR2 YFSETQ come from the germline V gene. The CDR3 consists of 13 residues.

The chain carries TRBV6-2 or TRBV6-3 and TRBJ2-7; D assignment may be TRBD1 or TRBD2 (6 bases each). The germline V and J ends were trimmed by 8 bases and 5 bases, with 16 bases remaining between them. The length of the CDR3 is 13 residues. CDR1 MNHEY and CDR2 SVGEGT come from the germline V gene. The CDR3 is CASRLPGEDEQYF. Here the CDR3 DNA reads TGTGCCAGCCGCTTGCCAGGGGAGGACGAGCAGTACTTC.